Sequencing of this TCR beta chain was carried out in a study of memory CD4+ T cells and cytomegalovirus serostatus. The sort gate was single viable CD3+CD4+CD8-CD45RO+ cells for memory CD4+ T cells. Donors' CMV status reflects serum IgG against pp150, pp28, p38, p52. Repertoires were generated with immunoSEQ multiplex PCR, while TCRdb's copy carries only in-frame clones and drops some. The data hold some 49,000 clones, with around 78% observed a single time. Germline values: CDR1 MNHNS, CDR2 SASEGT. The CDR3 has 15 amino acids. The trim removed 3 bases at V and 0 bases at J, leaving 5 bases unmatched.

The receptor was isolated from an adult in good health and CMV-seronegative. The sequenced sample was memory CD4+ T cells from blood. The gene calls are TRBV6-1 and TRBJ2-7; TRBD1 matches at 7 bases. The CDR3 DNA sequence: TGTGCCAGCAGTGATAGGGACAGACTCTCCTACGAGCAGTACTTC. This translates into CASSDRDRLSYEQYF.